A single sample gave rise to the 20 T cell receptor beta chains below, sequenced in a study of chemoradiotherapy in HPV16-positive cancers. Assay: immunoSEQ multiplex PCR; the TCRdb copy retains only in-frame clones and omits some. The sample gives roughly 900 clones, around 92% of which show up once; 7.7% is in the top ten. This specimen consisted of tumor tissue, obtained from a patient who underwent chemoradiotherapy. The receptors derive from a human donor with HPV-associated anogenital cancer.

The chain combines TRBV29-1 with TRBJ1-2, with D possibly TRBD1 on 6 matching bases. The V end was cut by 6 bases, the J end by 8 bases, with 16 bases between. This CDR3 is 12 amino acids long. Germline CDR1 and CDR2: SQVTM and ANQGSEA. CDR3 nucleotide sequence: TGCAGCGTGGGACACAGAGACGGCGGCTACACCTTC. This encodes CSVGHRDGGYTF.

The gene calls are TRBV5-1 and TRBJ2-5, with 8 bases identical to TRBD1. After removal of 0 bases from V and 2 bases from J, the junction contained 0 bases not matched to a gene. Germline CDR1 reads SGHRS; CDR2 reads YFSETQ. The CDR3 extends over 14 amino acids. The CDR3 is CASSLGQGQETQYF. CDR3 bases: TGCGCCAGCAGCTTGGGACAGGGGCAAGAGACCCAGTACTTC.

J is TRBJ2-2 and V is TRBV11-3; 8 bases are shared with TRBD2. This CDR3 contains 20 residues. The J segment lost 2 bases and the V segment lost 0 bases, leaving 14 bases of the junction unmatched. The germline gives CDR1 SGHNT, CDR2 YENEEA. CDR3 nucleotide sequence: TGTGCCAGCAGCTTAGACGGTTTCGGGATAGCGGGAATTAACACCGGGGAGCTGTTTTTT. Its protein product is CASSLDGFGIAGINTGELFF.

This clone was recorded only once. Written as DNA, the CDR3 is TGTGCCAGCTCATCTCGGGTCGGGACAGGGGCTAATTCACCCCTCCACTTT. It encodes CASSSRVGTGANSPLHF. The V gene is TRBV18, the J gene TRBJ1-6, with 10 positions matching TRBD1. Trimming at V came to 5 bases and at J to 6 bases, leaving 10 bases not matched to a gene. This CDR3 region has 17 residues. Looked up from germline, CDR1 is KGHSH and CDR2 is LQKENI.

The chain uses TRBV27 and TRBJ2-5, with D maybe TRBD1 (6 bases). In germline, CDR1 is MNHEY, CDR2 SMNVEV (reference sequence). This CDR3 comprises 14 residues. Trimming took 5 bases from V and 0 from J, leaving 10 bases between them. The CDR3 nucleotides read TGTGCCAGCAGTCTCCGACAGGACCAAGAGACCCAGTACTTC. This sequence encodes CASSLRQDQETQYF.

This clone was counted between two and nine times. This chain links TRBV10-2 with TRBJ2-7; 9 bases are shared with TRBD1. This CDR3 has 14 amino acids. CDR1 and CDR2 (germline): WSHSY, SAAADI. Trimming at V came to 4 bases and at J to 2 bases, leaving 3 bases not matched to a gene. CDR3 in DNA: TGCGCCAGCAGTGTGGGGACAGGGACCTACGAGCAGTACTTC. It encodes CASSVGTGTYEQYF.

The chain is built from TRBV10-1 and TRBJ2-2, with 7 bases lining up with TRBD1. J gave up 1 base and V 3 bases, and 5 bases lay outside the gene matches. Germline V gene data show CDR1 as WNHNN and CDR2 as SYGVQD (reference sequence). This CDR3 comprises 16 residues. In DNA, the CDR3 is TGCGCCAGCAGTGATTGGGACAGACAGAACACCGGGGAGCTGTTTTTT. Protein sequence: CASSDWDRQNTGELFF.

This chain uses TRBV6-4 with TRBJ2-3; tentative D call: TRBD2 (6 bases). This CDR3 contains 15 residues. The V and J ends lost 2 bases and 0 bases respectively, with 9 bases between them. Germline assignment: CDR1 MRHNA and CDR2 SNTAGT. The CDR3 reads CASSDGAGSTDTQYF. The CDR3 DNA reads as TGTGCCAGCAGTGACGGGGCGGGAAGCACAGATACGCAGTATTTT.

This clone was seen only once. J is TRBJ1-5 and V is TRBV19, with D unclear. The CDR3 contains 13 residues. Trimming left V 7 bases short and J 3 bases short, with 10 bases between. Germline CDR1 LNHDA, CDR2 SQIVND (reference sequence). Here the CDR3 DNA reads TGTGCCAGTACCGGACGGGTCAATCAGCCCCAGCATTTT. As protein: CASTGRVNQPQHF.

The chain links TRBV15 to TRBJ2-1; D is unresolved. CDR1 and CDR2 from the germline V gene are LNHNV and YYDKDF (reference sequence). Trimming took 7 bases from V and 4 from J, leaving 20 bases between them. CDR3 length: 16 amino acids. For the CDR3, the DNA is TGTGCCACCACCAGTGAGGCCGTCGCGAGATACAATGAGCAGTTCTTC. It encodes CATTSEAVARYNEQFF.

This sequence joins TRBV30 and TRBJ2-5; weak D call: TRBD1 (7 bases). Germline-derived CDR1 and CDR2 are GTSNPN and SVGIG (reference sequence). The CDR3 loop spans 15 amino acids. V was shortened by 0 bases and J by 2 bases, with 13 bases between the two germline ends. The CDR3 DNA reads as TGTGCCTGGAGTGTATTGACAGGGAGGCAAGAGACCCAGTACTTC. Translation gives CAWSVLTGRQETQYF.

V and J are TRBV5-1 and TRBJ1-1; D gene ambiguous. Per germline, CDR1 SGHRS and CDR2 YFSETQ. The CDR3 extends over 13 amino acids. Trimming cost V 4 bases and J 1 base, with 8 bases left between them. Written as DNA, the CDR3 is TGCGCCAGCAGCATCGACCCGAACACTGAAGCTTTCTTT. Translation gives CASSIDPNTEAFF.

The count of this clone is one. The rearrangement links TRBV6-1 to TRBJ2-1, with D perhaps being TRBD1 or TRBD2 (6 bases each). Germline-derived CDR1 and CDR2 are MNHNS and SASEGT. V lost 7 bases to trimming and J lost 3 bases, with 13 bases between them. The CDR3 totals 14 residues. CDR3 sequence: CASIRGLDYNEQFF. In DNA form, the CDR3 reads TGTGCCAGCATCCGGGGGCTGGACTACAATGAGCAGTTCTTC.

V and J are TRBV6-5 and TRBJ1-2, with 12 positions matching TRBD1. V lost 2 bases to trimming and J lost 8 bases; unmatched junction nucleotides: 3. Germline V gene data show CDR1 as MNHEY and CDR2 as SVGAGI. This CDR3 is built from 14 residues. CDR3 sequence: CASSYQGTGGGYTF. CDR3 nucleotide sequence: TGTGCCAGCAGTTACCAAGGGACAGGGGGCGGCTACACCTTC.

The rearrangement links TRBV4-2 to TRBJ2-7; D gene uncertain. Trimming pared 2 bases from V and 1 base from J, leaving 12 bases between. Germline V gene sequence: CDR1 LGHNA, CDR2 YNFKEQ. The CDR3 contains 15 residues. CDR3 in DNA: TGTGCCAGCAGCCAATCCCGACTCCTTTCCTACGAGCAGTACTTC. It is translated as CASSQSRLLSYEQYF.

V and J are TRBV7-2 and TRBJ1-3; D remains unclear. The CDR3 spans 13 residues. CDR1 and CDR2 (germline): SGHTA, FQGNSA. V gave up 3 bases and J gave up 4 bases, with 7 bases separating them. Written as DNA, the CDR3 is TGTGCCAGCAGCTTGGGCCTCGGAAACACCATATATTTT. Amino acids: CASSLGLGNTIYF. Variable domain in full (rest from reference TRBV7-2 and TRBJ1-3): GAGVSQSPSNKVTEKGKDVELRCDPISGHTALYWYRQSLGQGLEFLIYFQGNSAPDKSGLPSDRFSAERTGGSVSTLTIQRTQQEDSAVYLCASSLGLGNTIYFGEGSWLTVV.

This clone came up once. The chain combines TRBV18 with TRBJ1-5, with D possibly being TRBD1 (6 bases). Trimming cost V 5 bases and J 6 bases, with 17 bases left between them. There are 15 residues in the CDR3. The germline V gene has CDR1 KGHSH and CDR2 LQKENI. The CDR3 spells CASSAKVGAGQPQHF. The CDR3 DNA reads TGTGCCAGCTCAGCCAAGGTGGGGGCGGGTCAGCCCCAGCATTTT.

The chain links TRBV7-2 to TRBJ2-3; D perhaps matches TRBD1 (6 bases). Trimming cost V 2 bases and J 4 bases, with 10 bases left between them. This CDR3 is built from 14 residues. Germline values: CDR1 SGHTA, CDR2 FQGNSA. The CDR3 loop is CASSLQQGPDTQYF. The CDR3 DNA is TGTGCCAGCAGCTTACAACAGGGCCCAGATACGCAGTATTTT.

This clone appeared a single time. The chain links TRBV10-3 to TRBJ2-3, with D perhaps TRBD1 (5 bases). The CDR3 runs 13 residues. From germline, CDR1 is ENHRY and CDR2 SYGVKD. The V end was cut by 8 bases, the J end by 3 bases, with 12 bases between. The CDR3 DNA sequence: TGTGCCATCTCCGCAGGGCTGACAGATACGCAGTATTTT. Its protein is CAISAGLTDTQYF.

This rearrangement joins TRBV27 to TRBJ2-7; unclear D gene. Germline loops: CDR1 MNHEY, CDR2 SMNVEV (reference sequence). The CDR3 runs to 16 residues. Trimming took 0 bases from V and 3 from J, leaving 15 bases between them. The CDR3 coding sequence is TGTGCCAGCAGTTTATCCTGGGAACCCCGCTTCTACGAGCAGTACTTC. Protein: CASSLSWEPRFYEQYF.